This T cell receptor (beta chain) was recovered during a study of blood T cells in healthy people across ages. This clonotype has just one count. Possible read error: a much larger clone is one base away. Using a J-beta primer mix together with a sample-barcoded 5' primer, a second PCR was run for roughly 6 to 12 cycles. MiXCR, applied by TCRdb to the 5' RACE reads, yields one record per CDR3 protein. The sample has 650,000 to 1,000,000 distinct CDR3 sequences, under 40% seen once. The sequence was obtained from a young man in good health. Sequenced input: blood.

CDR3 in DNA: TGTGCCAGCAGTTTACAGTCCTACGAGCAGTACTTC. Translating it yields CASSLQSYEQYF. V usage is TRBV28 and J usage is TRBJ2-7; no firm D call. CDR3 size: 12 residues. V dropped 2 bases and J dropped 1 base, with 3 bases sitting between them. Germline V gene lookup returns CDR1 MDHEN and CDR2 SYDVKM. The whole variable domain, remainder taken from reference TRBV28 and TRBJ2-7, is DVKVTQSSRYLVKRTGEKVFLECVQDMDHENMFWYRQDPGLGLRLIYFSYDVKMKEKGDIPEGYSVSREKKERFSLILESASTNQTSMYLCASSLQSYEQYFGPGTRLTVT.